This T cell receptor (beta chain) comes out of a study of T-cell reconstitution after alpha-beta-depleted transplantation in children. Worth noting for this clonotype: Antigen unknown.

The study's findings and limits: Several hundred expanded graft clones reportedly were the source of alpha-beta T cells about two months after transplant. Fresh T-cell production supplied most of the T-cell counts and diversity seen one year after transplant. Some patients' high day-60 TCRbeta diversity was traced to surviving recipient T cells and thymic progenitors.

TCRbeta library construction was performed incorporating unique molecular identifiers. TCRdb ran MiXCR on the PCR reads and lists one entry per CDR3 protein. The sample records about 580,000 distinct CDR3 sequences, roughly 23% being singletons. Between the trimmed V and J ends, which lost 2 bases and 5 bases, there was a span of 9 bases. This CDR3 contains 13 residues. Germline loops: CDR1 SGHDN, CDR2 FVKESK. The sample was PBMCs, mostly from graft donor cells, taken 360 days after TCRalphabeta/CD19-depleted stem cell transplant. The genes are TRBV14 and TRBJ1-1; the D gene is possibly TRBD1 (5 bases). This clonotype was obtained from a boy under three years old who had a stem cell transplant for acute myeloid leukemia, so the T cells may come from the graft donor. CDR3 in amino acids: CASSQQGWTEAFF. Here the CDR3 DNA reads TGTGCCAGCAGCCAACAGGGTTGGACTGAAGCTTTCTTT.